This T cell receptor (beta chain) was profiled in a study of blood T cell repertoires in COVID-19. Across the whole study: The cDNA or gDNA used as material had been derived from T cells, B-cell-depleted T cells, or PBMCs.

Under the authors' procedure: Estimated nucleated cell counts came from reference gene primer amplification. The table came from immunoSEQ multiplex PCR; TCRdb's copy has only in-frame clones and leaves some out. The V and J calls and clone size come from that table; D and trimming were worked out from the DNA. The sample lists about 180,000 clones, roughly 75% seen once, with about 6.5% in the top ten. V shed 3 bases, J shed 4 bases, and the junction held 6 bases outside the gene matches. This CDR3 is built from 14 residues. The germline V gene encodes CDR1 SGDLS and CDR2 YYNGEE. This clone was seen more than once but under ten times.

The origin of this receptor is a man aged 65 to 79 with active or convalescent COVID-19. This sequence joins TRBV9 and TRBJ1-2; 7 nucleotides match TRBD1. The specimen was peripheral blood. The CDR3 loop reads CASSAGTVSYGYTF. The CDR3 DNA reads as TGTGCCAGCAGCGCGGGGACAGTGAGCTATGGCTACACCTTC.